This TCR beta chain was captured in a study of blood T cell repertoires in COVID-19. This CDR3 has 16 amino acids. Germline V lookup: CDR1 SGHDN, CDR2 FVKESK. V was pared by 0 bases and J by 6 bases, with 11 bases of the junction left unmatched. Sequencing used immunoSEQ multiplex PCR; TCRdb keeps in-frame clones, though not all of them. The repertoire holds approximately 460,000 clones, with roughly nine tenths as singletons. Material: peripheral blood. This receptor was obtained from a man aged 18-30 years with COVID-19, enrolled during active disease. V and J are TRBV14 and TRBJ2-7; 7 nucleotides agree with TRBD1. CDR3 bases: TGTGCCAGCAGCCAAGAGGACAGGCAAGAGGTCTCCGAGCAGTACTTC. This encodes CASSQEDRQEVSEQYF.